This T cell receptor beta chain was sequenced for a study of CD8 T cells in ankylosing spondylitis. The CDR3 is 12 residues long. The germline CDR1 and CDR2 sequences are MGHRA and YSYEKL. Trimming removed 2 bases from V and 6 bases from J, with 4 bases in between. TCRdb called the 5' RACE reads again in MiXCR, with one record for every CDR3 protein. This table has about 200,000 distinct CDR3 sequences, roughly 13% appearing once. Broader study findings: A TCR beta motif of 7 to 9 highly homologous variants seemed to mark ankylosing spondylitis blood. Reportedly, disease-linked clones are significantly enriched in ankylosing spondylitis patients' matched synovial fluid.

This clonotype was seen a handful of times. Its antigen is not known. This TCR derives from a male donor with ankylosing spondylitis or in good health (not recorded which). Sample: blood, either unsorted or a sorted T cell fraction (not recorded which). The chain carries TRBV4-1 and TRBJ2-2; D is undetermined. CDR3 in amino acids: CASSQISGELFF. CDR3 in DNA: TGCGCCAGCAGCCAAATCTCCGGGGAGCTGTTTTTT.